This T cell receptor (beta chain) comes out of a study of a mutant IDH1 vaccine in newly diagnosed glioma. Overall study context: Vaccinations were initiated 4-6 weeks following radiotherapy alone, or were given together with temozolomide cycles.

TCRdb's copy holds only in-frame clones and misses some; the assay was immunoSEQ multiplex PCR. In the table there are under 60,000 clones, around three quarters of which are singletons. With respect to this clone: Antigen unknown.

This CDR3 region has 13 residues. Germline CDR1 and CDR2: SGHRS and YFSETQ. V was cut by 4 bases and J by 4 bases, with 12 bases left in between. Time point reported: week 47, end of study. The study gave 300 ug of mutant IDH1 20-mer peptide per vaccine dose, with topical imiquimod. The chain uses TRBV5-1 and TRBJ2-7, with D hard to call. The specimen comprised PBMCs, sampled from a glioma patient whose treatment included an IDH1 peptide vaccine. This TCR derives from a woman aged 40 to 49 with glioma. Some clones in this sample may be carry-over from other donors' samples. The CDR3 region has the DNA TGCGCCAGCAGCCTAACGGACCAATACGAGCAGTACTTC. Its protein product is CASSLTDQYEQYF.